These T cell receptor beta chains were read from a single sample in a study of T-cell memory formation after mild COVID-19. TCRdb redid the calling of the 5' RACE reads with MiXCR, one entry per CDR3 protein. Of more than 250,000 distinct CDR3 sequences listed, more than 15% are singletons. The specimen was PBMCs or a T cell subset sorted from them (not recorded which). The receptors derive from a man aged 18 to 35 who had mild COVID-19 (a few samples of this study predate the infection). Cell type and time point are not known. CDR3s include the opening cysteine and the closing phenylalanine or tryptophan. The D gene is left open where the match is weak. Clone size, where shown, is once, few, many, or a class for clones that have expanded.

v_gene: TRBV7-2; j_gene: TRBJ1-6; abundance: .; d_gene: TRBD1; CDR3nt: TGTGCCAGCAGCTTAGGCAGGGGGTTTCGTTCACCCCTCCACTTT; CDR3aa: CASSLGRGFRSPLHF
v_gene: TRBV4-2; j_gene: TRBJ2-1; abundance: few; d_gene: .; CDR3nt: TGTGCCAGCAGCCAAGATAATGGAGGCCCCAATGAGCAGTTCTTC; CDR3aa: CASSQDNGGPNEQFF
v_gene: TRBV10-3; j_gene: TRBJ2-3; abundance: few; d_gene: TRBD1; CDR3nt: TGTGCCGTGGGACAGGTGAACACAGATACGCAGTATTTT; CDR3aa: CAVGQVNTDTQYF
v_gene: TRBV7-3; j_gene: TRBJ1-2; abundance: .; d_gene: TRBD1; CDR3nt: TGTGCCAGCAGCCCACAGGGGGCTGGTTATGGCTACACCTTC; CDR3aa: CASSPQGAGYGYTF
v_gene: TRBV28; j_gene: TRBJ2-5; abundance: .; d_gene: TRBD2; CDR3nt: TGTGCCAGCAGTCTACCCGGGACTAGCGGAGAGACCCAGTACTTC; CDR3aa: CASSLPGTSGETQYF
v_gene: TRBV20-1; j_gene: TRBJ2-1; abundance: .; d_gene: .; CDR3nt: TGCAGTGCTAAGAACAGCTACAATGAGCAGTTCTTC; CDR3aa: CSAKNSYNEQFF
v_gene: TRBV10-3; j_gene: TRBJ2-3; abundance: .; d_gene: TRBD2; CDR3nt: TGTGCCATCAGTGAGTCGCCAGCGGGACTCACAGATACGCAGTATTTT; CDR3aa: CAISESPAGLTDTQYF
v_gene: TRBV6-6; j_gene: TRBJ2-5; abundance: .; d_gene: .; CDR3nt: TGTGCCAGCAGGTCGACAGAGGGAGGCGAGACCCAGTACTTC; CDR3aa: CASRSTEGGETQYF
v_gene: TRBV7-9; j_gene: TRBJ2-7; abundance: .; d_gene: .; CDR3nt: TGTGCCAGCAGCCCAGCGAGTGGGCTGCGAGGGGAGCAGTACTTC; CDR3aa: CASSPASGLRGEQYF
v_gene: TRBV7-6; j_gene: TRBJ2-5; abundance: few; d_gene: TRBD2; CDR3nt: TGTGCCAGCAGCTTAGGGGCGGCTAGCGGGGCGCTAGGGGAGACCCAGTACTTC; CDR3aa: CASSLGAASGALGETQYF
v_gene: TRBV3-1; j_gene: TRBJ2-1; abundance: .; d_gene: .; CDR3nt: TGTGCCAGCAGCCAAGAAAGGGGCAGGGGGGCCTACAATGAGCAGTTCTTC; CDR3aa: CASSQERGRGAYNEQFF
v_gene: TRBV7-9; j_gene: TRBJ2-1; abundance: .; d_gene: TRBD2; CDR3nt: TGTGCCAGCACTGGAGGAGCGGGGTCGTACAATGAGCAGTTCTTC; CDR3aa: CASTGGAGSYNEQFF
v_gene: TRBV20-1; j_gene: TRBJ1-1; abundance: .; d_gene: .; CDR3nt: TGCAGTGCGCATAACCAGGGATTGAACACTGAAGCTTTCTTT; CDR3aa: CSAHNQGLNTEAFF
v_gene: TRBV7-2; j_gene: TRBJ1-1; abundance: .; d_gene: TRBD1; CDR3nt: TGTGCCAGCAGCTTCGACAGGGTCTCCTTTGAAGCTTTCTTT; CDR3aa: CASSFDRVSFEAFF
v_gene: TRBV6-1; j_gene: TRBJ1-1; abundance: few; d_gene: .; CDR3nt: TGTGCCAGCAGGCAGGGTGTTGGGACTCAAGCTTTCTTT; CDR3aa: CASRQGVGTQAFF
v_gene: TRBV5-1; j_gene: TRBJ2-7; abundance: many; d_gene: .; CDR3nt: TGCGCCAGCAGCCGGGACGGTACCTACGAGCAGTACTTC; CDR3aa: CASSRDGTYEQYF
v_gene: TRBV6-6; j_gene: TRBJ2-3; abundance: few; d_gene: .; CDR3nt: TGTGCCAGCAGTAGCACAGGAGATACGCAGTATTTT; CDR3aa: CASSSTGDTQYF
v_gene: TRBV6-2/TRBV6-3; j_gene: TRBJ2-1; abundance: few; d_gene: TRBD2; CDR3nt: TGTGCCAGCAGTCAAGCGGGGGCGGCGTTCTTC; CDR3aa: CASSQAGAAFF
v_gene: TRBV28; j_gene: TRBJ1-2; abundance: .; d_gene: TRBD1; CDR3nt: TGTGCCAGCAGCCTCACAGGGGGCTCTAACTATGGCTACACCTTC; CDR3aa: CASSLTGGSNYGYTF
v_gene: TRBV10-3; j_gene: TRBJ1-6; abundance: few; d_gene: .; CDR3nt: TGTGCCATCAGTGATAAGGACAATTCACCCCTCCACTTT; CDR3aa: CAISDKDNSPLHF
v_gene: TRBV7-6; j_gene: TRBJ2-5; abundance: .; d_gene: .; CDR3nt: TGTGCCAGCAGCTTCGTAGGAACACAGATTTTCGAGACCCAGTACTTC; CDR3aa: CASSFVGTQIFETQYF
v_gene: TRBV19; j_gene: TRBJ1-6; abundance: many; d_gene: .; CDR3nt: TGTGCCAGTAGTATTCAGACAGGAGATAATTCACCCCTCCACTTT; CDR3aa: CASSIQTGDNSPLHF
v_gene: TRBV9; j_gene: TRBJ1-6; abundance: .; d_gene: .; CDR3nt: TGTGCCAGCAGCGCAGGGAGTTTCGGCTCACCCCTCCACTTT; CDR3aa: CASSAGSFGSPLHF
v_gene: TRBV10-3; j_gene: TRBJ2-1; abundance: .; d_gene: TRBD1; CDR3nt: TGTGCCATCAACCCGGGACAGAAAATGGGGCAGTTCTTC; CDR3aa: CAINPGQKMGQFF
v_gene: TRBV27; j_gene: TRBJ2-7; abundance: few; d_gene: .; CDR3nt: TGTGCCAGCCGAGACCCCGGCTACGAGCAGTACTTC; CDR3aa: CASRDPGYEQYF
v_gene: TRBV7-9; j_gene: TRBJ1-5; abundance: .; d_gene: .; CDR3nt: TGTGCCAGCAGCTTAGCTACCCCAGGGGCGCCCAATCAGCCCCAGCATTTT; CDR3aa: CASSLATPGAPNQPQHF
v_gene: TRBV25-1; j_gene: TRBJ1-6; abundance: many; d_gene: .; CDR3nt: TGTGCCAGCAGTGAAGTTGGTTCACCCCTCCACTTT; CDR3aa: CASSEVGSPLHF
v_gene: TRBV6-2/TRBV6-3; j_gene: TRBJ1-5; abundance: .; d_gene: .; CDR3nt: TGTGCCACCACCTGGAGGAAAGACAGCAATCAGCCCCAGCATTTT; CDR3aa: CATTWRKDSNQPQHF
v_gene: TRBV29-1; j_gene: TRBJ2-5; abundance: .; d_gene: .; CDR3nt: TGCAGCGTTGAGCGTAAGATGTACCAAGAGACCCAGTACTTC; CDR3aa: CSVERKMYQETQYF
v_gene: TRBV20-1; j_gene: TRBJ2-5; abundance: many; d_gene: .; CDR3nt: TGCAGTGCTAGAGACGGGACTTTCCTGGAGACCCAGTACTTC; CDR3aa: CSARDGTFLETQYF
v_gene: TRBV12-3/TRBV12-4; j_gene: TRBJ2-7; abundance: few; d_gene: .; CDR3nt: TGTGCCAGCAGCTTTGGGAATGACCCCAGCTCCTACGAGCAGTACTTC; CDR3aa: CASSFGNDPSSYEQYF
v_gene: TRBV7-9; j_gene: TRBJ2-7; abundance: many; d_gene: .; CDR3nt: TGTGCCAGCAGCTACTCCTGGGTGAACGAGCAGTACTTC; CDR3aa: CASSYSWVNEQYF
v_gene: TRBV25-1; j_gene: TRBJ2-5; abundance: few; d_gene: .; CDR3nt: TGTGCCAGCAGTGGGCCAGGGGTAGGGAAGAGAACCCAGTACTTC; CDR3aa: CASSGPGVGKRTQYF
v_gene: TRBV10-3; j_gene: TRBJ1-2; abundance: .; d_gene: TRBD1; CDR3nt: TGTGCCATCAGTCCGGGACAGGGTAACTATGGCTACACCTTC; CDR3aa: CAISPGQGNYGYTF
v_gene: TRBV7-2; j_gene: TRBJ1-5; abundance: .; d_gene: TRBD1; CDR3nt: TGTGCCAGCAGCTTAAGCCCCACAGGGGGTAGCAATCAGCCCCAGCATTTT; CDR3aa: CASSLSPTGGSNQPQHF
v_gene: TRBV7-2; j_gene: TRBJ2-3; abundance: few; d_gene: .; CDR3nt: TGTGCCAGCAGCTTGGGGGGCGCTTCCGCAGATACGCAGTATTTT; CDR3aa: CASSLGGASADTQYF
v_gene: TRBV15; j_gene: TRBJ1-1; abundance: .; d_gene: .; CDR3nt: TGTGCCACCAGCAGAGTCCGGGAGGGCACTGAAGCTTTCTTT; CDR3aa: CATSRVREGTEAFF
v_gene: TRBV12-3/TRBV12-4; j_gene: TRBJ1-1; abundance: few; d_gene: .; CDR3nt: TGTGCCAGCAGTTTTTCCACGGCCACTGAAGCTTTCTTT; CDR3aa: CASSFSTATEAFF
v_gene: TRBV5-1; j_gene: TRBJ2-5; abundance: few; d_gene: TRBD1; CDR3nt: TGCGCCAGCAGCTTAAGGGGGACAGAAGAAGAGACCCAGTACTTC; CDR3aa: CASSLRGTEEETQYF
v_gene: TRBV6-4; j_gene: TRBJ2-3; abundance: .; d_gene: TRBD2; CDR3nt: TGTGCCAGCAGTGACGGGGCGGGGGGACCCGGAGATACGCAGTATTTT; CDR3aa: CASSDGAGGPGDTQYF
v_gene: TRBV20-1; j_gene: TRBJ2-1; abundance: .; d_gene: .; CDR3nt: TGCAGTGCTAGGGGTCGTGGGGAGCAGTTCTTC; CDR3aa: CSARGRGEQFF
v_gene: TRBV20-1; j_gene: TRBJ1-5; abundance: many; d_gene: TRBD1; CDR3nt: TGCAGTGCGAACAGGGGGGTCGGTCAGCCCCAGCATTTT; CDR3aa: CSANRGVGQPQHF
v_gene: TRBV4-3; j_gene: TRBJ2-2; abundance: few; d_gene: .; CDR3nt: TGCGCCAGCAGCCAAGAAATCGGTGGGGAGCTGTTTTTT; CDR3aa: CASSQEIGGELFF
v_gene: TRBV4-3; j_gene: TRBJ2-5; abundance: .; d_gene: TRBD2; CDR3nt: TGCGCCAGCAGCACGGGACTAGCGGGGGAACAGGAGACCCAGTACTTC; CDR3aa: CASSTGLAGEQETQYF
v_gene: TRBV10-3; j_gene: TRBJ2-5; abundance: .; d_gene: .; CDR3nt: TGTGCCATCAGCCTAGACAGCCAAGAGACCCAGTACTTC; CDR3aa: CAISLDSQETQYF
v_gene: TRBV5-1; j_gene: TRBJ1-2; abundance: .; d_gene: .; CDR3nt: TGCGCCAGCAGCTTGGGCAGGGACTCTGGCTACACCTTC; CDR3aa: CASSLGRDSGYTF
v_gene: TRBV3-1; j_gene: TRBJ2-5; abundance: few; d_gene: .; CDR3nt: TGTGCCAGCAGCCGCCCGGGGACTGCGGGGACCCAGTACTTC; CDR3aa: CASSRPGTAGTQYF
v_gene: TRBV7-2; j_gene: TRBJ2-4; abundance: .; d_gene: TRBD2; CDR3nt: TGTGCCAGCAGCCCGCCGGGACTAGCGGGGGAAAACATTCAGTACTTC; CDR3aa: CASSPPGLAGENIQYF
v_gene: TRBV28; j_gene: TRBJ1-2; abundance: few; d_gene: TRBD1; CDR3nt: TGTGCCAGCAGTCCCGGGACAGGGGAGGCCTACACCTTC; CDR3aa: CASSPGTGEAYTF
v_gene: TRBV5-1; j_gene: TRBJ1-2; abundance: .; d_gene: .; CDR3nt: TGCGCCAGCAGCCAGGACAGTTCACATGGCTACACCTTC; CDR3aa: CASSQDSSHGYTF